This T cell receptor beta chain is from a study of Ad26.COV2.S vaccination and SARS-CoV-2 variants. The CDR3 is 10 amino acids. CDR1 is MNHEY, CDR2 SVGAGI, per germline. Trimming removed 6 bases at V and 5 bases at J, with 4 bases between. Profiling relied on immunoSEQ multiplex PCR, and the TCRdb table lists in-frame clones only, not all of them. The sample gives around 370,000 clones, 92% of which show up once; roughly 3.9% is in the top ten. J is TRBJ2-5 and V is TRBV6-5; the D is unclear. The material was peripheral blood, obtained after recovery from COVID-19. The receptor was isolated from a human donor who had recovered from COVID-19. Here the CDR3 DNA reads TGTGCCAGCAGCCGGGAGACCCAGTACTTC. It encodes CASSRETQYF.